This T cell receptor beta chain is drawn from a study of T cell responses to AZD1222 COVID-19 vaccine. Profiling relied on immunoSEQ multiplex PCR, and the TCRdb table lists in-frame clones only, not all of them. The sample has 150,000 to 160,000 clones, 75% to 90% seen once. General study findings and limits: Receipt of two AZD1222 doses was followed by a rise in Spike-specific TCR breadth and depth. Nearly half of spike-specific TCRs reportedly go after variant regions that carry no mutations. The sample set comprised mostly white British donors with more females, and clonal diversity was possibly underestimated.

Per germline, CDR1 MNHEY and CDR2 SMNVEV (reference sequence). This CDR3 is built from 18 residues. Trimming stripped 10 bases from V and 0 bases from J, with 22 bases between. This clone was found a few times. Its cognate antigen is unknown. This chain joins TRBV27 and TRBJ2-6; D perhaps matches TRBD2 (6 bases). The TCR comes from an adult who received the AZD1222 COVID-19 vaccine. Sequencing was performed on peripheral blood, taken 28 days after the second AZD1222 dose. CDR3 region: CATRSRWQGGSGANVLTF. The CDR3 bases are TGTGCCACCCGAAGTAGGTGGCAGGGAGGCTCTGGGGCCAACGTCCTGACTTTC.